The 4 T cell receptor beta chains given below trace back to one sample, sequenced in a study of cytomegalovirus exposure and HLA in healthy donors. The primer mix had 60 Vbeta and 13 Jbeta primers. The table came from immunoSEQ multiplex PCR; TCRdb's copy has only in-frame clones and leaves some out. The table records 46,000 or so clones, under 70% of them present only once. The specimen sequenced was PBMCs. These receptors were collected from a man between 60 and 75 years old in good health and CMV-seropositive.

A word on this clone: Other nucleotide sequences in the sample specify the same CDR3. The rearrangement links TRBV19 to TRBJ2-2; 8 bases agree with TRBD2. Germline CDR1 and CDR2: LNHDA and SQIVND (reference sequence). This CDR3 has 16 amino acids. Trimming at V came to 6 bases and at J to 2 bases, leaving 8 bases not matched to a gene. In DNA, the CDR3 is TGTGCCAGTAGCCCGGGGGGGGGAGGCAACACCGGGGAGCTGTTTTTT. Its translation: CASSPGGGGNTGELFF.

This clone appeared once. V is TRBV7-9 and J is TRBJ1-4; 10 nucleotides align to TRBD1. From germline, CDR1 is SEHNR and CDR2 FQNEAQ (reference sequence). The V gene end was trimmed by 5 bases and the J gene end by 2 bases; junction bases not matched to a gene: 14. The CDR3 is 19 residues long. The CDR3 reads CASSPPIRTGGLTNEKLFF. DNA for the CDR3: TGTGCCAGCAGCCCCCCCATAAGGACAGGGGGTTTGACTAATGAAAAACTGTTTTTT.

This chain connects TRBV7-9 to TRBJ1-4; weak D call: TRBD1 (5 bases). V gave up 2 bases and J gave up 5 bases, with 12 bases separating them. CDR1 and CDR2 (germline): SEHNR, FQNEAQ (reference sequence). This CDR3 has 15 amino acids. This CDR3 is CASSLLGQPNEKLFF. CDR3 DNA: TGTGCCAGCAGCTTATTGGGGCAGCCGAATGAAAAACTGTTTTTT.

This rearrangement joins TRBV10-1 to TRBJ2-5, with 13 bases lining up with TRBD2. Germline CDR1 WNHNN, CDR2 SYGVQD (reference sequence). The CDR3 is made up of 17 amino acids. V shed 8 bases, J shed 1 base, and the junction held 10 bases outside the gene matches. In nucleotides, the CDR3 is TGCGCCAGCTCCCACGGACTAGCGGGAGCGGCCCAAGAGACCCAGTACTTC. Amino acids: CASSHGLAGAAQETQYF.